The rows below give T cell receptor beta chains drawn from one sample of a study of CD8+CD57+ T cells in acquired aplastic anemia. TCRdb passed the reads through MiXCR, listing each CDR3 protein once. This table has about 160,000 distinct CDR3 sequences, 60% to 80% appearing once. The source material was sorted CD4+, CD8+, or CD8+CD57+ T cells (not recorded which) from PBMCs. All receptors come from a human donor with aplastic anemia. The CDR3 runs from the conserved cysteine through the conserved F or W. Fields, in order: D gene, J gene, V gene, clone size, CDR3 protein, CDR3 DNA. The D gene is left open where the match is weak. Some rows mark clone size as missing; the rest say once, few, many or name a class of expanded clone.

>-|TRBJ1-5|TRBV10-3|-
CAISPQETQPQHF
TGTGCCATCAGTCCTCAGGAGACTCAGCCCCAGCATTTT
>TRBD1|TRBJ1-5|TRBV12-3/TRBV12-4|-
CASSFTLNRGMQPQHF
TGTGCCAGCAGTTTTACCCTTAACAGGGGGATGCAGCCCCAGCATTTT
>TRBD2|TRBJ2-3|TRBV5-1|-
CASSPGLAVPSRDTQYF
TGCGCCAGCAGCCCGGGACTAGCGGTTCCATCCAGAGATACGCAGTATTTT
>TRBD1|TRBJ1-3|TRBV9|many
CASSPGQGGGNTIYF
TGTGCCAGCAGCCCCGGACAGGGGGGTGGAAACACCATATATTTT
>-|TRBJ1-3|TRBV2|-
CASGLRGESGNTIYF
TGTGCCAGCGGGTTACGAGGGGAATCCGGAAACACCATATATTTT
>TRBD2|TRBJ2-7|TRBV4-1|once
CASSPVGGTSGITSEQYF
TGCGCCAGCAGCCCAGTGGGGGGGACTAGCGGGATCACCAGCGAGCAGTACTTC
>TRBD2|TRBJ2-5|TRBV20-1|few
CSARKGLAGRPETQYF
TGCAGTGCTAGAAAGGGACTAGCGGGAAGGCCTGAGACCCAGTACTTC
>-|TRBJ1-1|TRBV9|-
CASSVGGATEAFF
TGTGCCAGCAGCGTAGGGGGGGCCACTGAAGCTTTCTTT
>-|TRBJ1-1|TRBV7-9|-
CASSLGGSTEAFF
TGTGCCAGCAGTTTAGGGGGGAGCACTGAAGCTTTCTTT
>-|TRBJ2-4|TRBV20-1|-
CSARDLRYPILNIQYF
TGCAGTGCTAGAGATTTAAGGTACCCGATTCTGAACATTCAGTACTTC
>TRBD1|TRBJ2-5|TRBV30|-
CAWSRTGHEPQYF
TGTGCCTGGAGTCGGACAGGGCATGAGCCCCAGTACTTC
>TRBD2|TRBJ2-5|TRBV10-3|-
CASSGWTSGQGKTQYF
TGTGCCAGCAGTGGGTGGACTAGCGGACAGGGTAAGACCCAGTACTTC
>TRBD1|TRBJ1-2|TRBV29-1|-
CSVETRQGNYGYTF
TGCAGCGTTGAAACCCGACAGGGGAACTATGGCTACACCTTC
>-|TRBJ2-1|TRBV24-1|few
CATSDHGPLGEQFF
TGTGCCACCAGTGACCATGGACCTCTGGGTGAGCAGTTCTTC
>-|TRBJ2-1|TRBV29-1|-
CSVDITKGFETQYF
TGCAGCGTTGACATAACAAAGGGATTCGAGACCCAGTATTTC
>-|TRBJ2-7|TRBV7-2|-
CASSFSGAVYEQYF
TGTGCCAGCAGCTTCTCGGGGGCTGTCTACGAGCAGTACTTC
>TRBD2|TRBJ2-7|TRBV7-9|-
CASSPWGREGEQYF
TGTGCCAGCAGCCCATGGGGCAGGGAGGGCGAGCAGTACTTC
>TRBD1|TRBJ1-2|TRBV15|-
CATSRDGTVFYGYTF
TGTGCCACCAGCAGAGATGGGACAGTTTTCTATGGCTACACCTTC
>-|TRBJ2-7|TRBV2|few
CASTQGAGSYEQYF
TGTGCCAGCACCCAAGGAGCAGGCTCCTACGAGCAGTACTTC
>TRBD2|TRBJ2-2|TRBV7-8|-
CASSFPLAAGTGELFF
TGTGCCAGCAGCTTTCCGCTAGCGGCGGGCACCGGGGAGCTGTTTTTT
>TRBD2|TRBJ2-7|TRBV2|-
CASSERGLATYEQYF
TGTGCCAGCAGTGAAAGGGGACTAGCTACCTACGAGCAGTACTTC
>-|TRBJ2-1|TRBV29-1|few
CSVAFTRGNEQFF
TGCAGCGTTGCGTTCACGCGGGGCAATGAGCAGTTCTTC
>-|TRBJ2-5|TRBV12-5|-
CASSVQPQETQYF
TGTGCTAGCAGCGTACAGCCCCAAGAGACCCAGTACTTC
>-|TRBJ1-1|TRBV29-1|few
CSVVGGNTEAFF
TGCAGCGTTGTGGGGGGGAACACTGAAGCTTTCTTT
>-|TRBJ2-2|TRBV5-1|-
CASSGQYNTGELFF
TGCGCCAGCAGCGGACAGTATAACACCGGGGAGCTGTTTTTT
>TRBD1|TRBJ1-4|TRBV27|few
CASSPGQDSSTNEKLFF
TGTGCCAGCAGTCCGGGACAGGACTCCTCAACTAATGAAAAACTGTTTTTT
>TRBD1|TRBJ1-6|TRBV25-1|-
CASSDPGQGNYNSPLHF
TGTGCCAGCAGTGATCCTGGACAGGGCAATTATAATTCACCCCTCCACTTT
>-|TRBJ2-7|TRBV20-1|-
CSASPGATYEQYF
TGCAGTGCTAGTCCCGGGGCCACCTACGAGCAGTACTTC
>-|TRBJ1-3|TRBV2|-
CASSEGGAGNTIYF
TGTGCCAGCAGTGAGGGGGGAGCTGGAAACACCATATATTTT
>-|TRBJ1-1|TRBV5-1|-
CASSLDGTSGTEAFF
TGCGCCAGCAGCTTGGATGGGACATCGGGCACTGAAGCTTTCTTT
>-|TRBJ2-7|TRBV5-1|once
CASSSMDRTYEQYF
TGCGCCAGCAGCTCGATGGACAGAACCTACGAGCAGTACTTC
>-|TRBJ2-5|TRBV5-1|-
CASSLRTYQETQYF
TGCGCCAGCAGCTTGCGCACATACCAAGAGACCCAGTACTTC
>-|TRBJ2-7|TRBV7-2|-
CASSLGGGGRFEQYF
TGTGCCAGCAGCTTAGGGGGAGGGGGCAGATTCGAGCAGTACTTC
>TRBD1|TRBJ1-6|TRBV15|-
CATSRSTGGDSPLHF
TGTGCCACCAGCAGATCGACAGGGGGGGATTCACCCCTCCACTTT
>TRBD1|TRBJ1-6|TRBV24-1|few
CATLRPGQGAMNSPLHF
TGTGCCACCTTGAGACCGGGACAGGGGGCGATGAATTCACCCCTCCACTTT
>-|TRBJ2-5|TRBV6-4|-
CATSDFRGDQETQYF
TGTGCCACCAGTGATTTTAGAGGGGACCAAGAGACCCAGTACTTC
>-|TRBJ1-1|TRBV10-3|-
CAIRGSEAFF
TGTGCCATCAGGGGCTCTGAAGCTTTCTTT
>-|TRBJ1-2|TRBV7-2|once
CASTRNLGNGYTF
TGTGCCAGCACCCGCAACCTGGGCAATGGCTACACCTTC
>-|TRBJ2-7|TRBV9|once
CASPRQISYEQYF
TGTGCCAGCCCGAGGCAGATCTCCTACGAGCAGTACTTC
>TRBD1|TRBJ2-7|TRBV6-6|once
CASSHRDRPYEQYF
TGTGCCAGCAGTCACCGGGACAGACCCTACGAGCAGTACTTC
>TRBD1|TRBJ2-7|TRBV7-2|-
CASSLGQINYEQYF
TGTGCCAGCAGCTTGGGACAGATCAACTACGAGCAGTACTTC
>TRBD2|TRBJ2-1|TRBV10-3|-
CAISEREGPLNEQFF
TGTGCCATCAGTGAGCGGGAGGGCCCCCTCAATGAGCAGTTCTTC
>-|TRBJ1-1|TRBV7-2|-
CASSIMGRRNTEAFF
TGTGCCAGCAGCATCATGGGCAGGCGGAACACTGAAGCTTTCTTT
>-|TRBJ1-1|TRBV12-3/TRBV12-4|few
CASTVAEAFF
TGTGCCAGCACGGTGGCTGAAGCTTTCTTT
>-|TRBJ2-7|TRBV7-2|-
CASSLTLDASYEQYF
TGTGCCAGCAGCTTAACTCTGGACGCATCCTACGAGCAGTACTTC
>-|TRBJ2-7|TRBV5-1|-
CASSLRDADYEQYF
TGCGCCAGCAGCCTCCGGGACGCTGACTACGAGCAGTACTTC